A selection of T cell receptor beta chains follows, all from one sample in a study of shared clonotypes between healthy human individuals. Measured with immunoSEQ multiplex PCR; TCRdb has only the in-frame clones, and not every one. The sample consists of about 1.9 million clones, around 93% of them appearing once. The sample taken for sequencing was naive CD8+ T cells from PBMCs. All receptors come from a man aged 18 to 29 in good health. Some clones in this sample may be carry-over from other donors' samples. Each CDR3 is given with its conserved first and last residue. The D gene is left open where the match is weak. Size is omitted from some rows. Given values are once, few, many or a class for expanded clones.

TRBV2,few,TRBJ1-2,TRBD1,TGTGCCAGCAGGTCCGGGACAGGGGCCTCGACAAGAGGCTACACCTTC,CASRSGTGASTRGYTF
TRBV19,-,TRBJ2-1,-,TGTGCCAGTAGTATTCAGGGGATCTACAATGAGCAGTTCTTC,CASSIQGIYNEQFF
TRBV15,-,TRBJ1-3,-,TGTGCCACCCGGCCCTCACCTGGAAACACCATATATTTT,CATRPSPGNTIYF
TRBV28,once,TRBJ1-5,-,TGTGCCAGCAGTTATAGGAGCAGGGGTTATGTTCAGCCCCAGCATTTT,CASSYRSRGYVQPQHF
TRBV2,-,TRBJ2-7,-,TGTGCCAGCGAAGAATCGGGGCTCACCTACGAGCAGTACTTC,CASEESGLTYEQYF
TRBV6-5,-,TRBJ2-3,TRBD2,TGTGCCAGCAGTTGGACTAGGGCAGATACGCAGTATTTT,CASSWTRADTQYF
TRBV4-1,-,TRBJ2-7,-,TGCGCCAGCAGCCTTCGATACCGGGCCCAGACCCCTTCCTACGAGCAGTACTTC,CASSLRYRAQTPSYEQYF
TRBV18,-,TRBJ2-7,TRBD1,TGTGCCAGCTCACCACCAGGGACAGGCGTCTACGAGCAGTACTTC,CASSPPGTGVYEQYF
TRBV2,-,TRBJ2-1,-,TGTGCCAGCACAAGCCACAAGTCGCCCTACAATGAGCAGTTCTTC,CASTSHKSPYNEQFF
TRBV11-3,-,TRBJ2-7,TRBD2,TGTGCCAGCAGTAATTGGACTAGCTCCTACGAGCAGTACTTC,CASSNWTSSYEQYF
TRBV7-9,-,TRBJ1-5,-,TGTGCCAGCAGCACCGGACAGTCCAATCAGCCCCAGCATTTT,CASSTGQSNQPQHF
TRBV28,once,TRBJ1-1,TRBD1,TGTGCCAGCAGTTTAGCTCTCCAGGGGGCGCCCGACACTGAAGCTTTCTTT,CASSLALQGAPDTEAFF
TRBV27,-,TRBJ2-3,-,TGTGCCAGCACTTTCCAGGGGTCAGATACGCAGTATTTT,CASTFQGSDTQYF
TRBV11-2,-,TRBJ1-3,-,TGTGCCAGCAGCCCGTGGGGGATCGCCCTTCCTGGAAACACCATATATTTT,CASSPWGIALPGNTIYF
TRBV11-1,-,TRBJ2-7,-,TGTGCCAGCAGCCCAGGGGCCGGGCCAAACGAGCAGTACTTC,CASSPGAGPNEQYF
TRBV19,-,TRBJ1-5,-,TGTGCCAGTAGAAACGGTGTGATAAGCAATCAGCCCCAGCATTTT,CASRNGVISNQPQHF